The sequence of this T cell receptor beta chain was determined in a study of blood T cell repertoires in COVID-19. The CDR3 runs 15 residues. The germline V gene has CDR1 MGHDK and CDR2 SYGVNS. Trimming left V 4 bases short and J 6 bases short, with 15 bases between. This clone was counted a few times. Recovered participants had two consecutive negative NP/OP PCR tests, healthcare professional clearance, or symptom resolution. Data came from immunoSEQ multiplex PCR; TCRdb stores just in-frame clones and leaves some out. The profile covers 400,000 or so clones, with around 87% appearing a single time and about 1.1% taken by the ten largest.

This rearrangement joins TRBV25-1 to TRBJ2-2; the D gene is possibly TRBD1 (5 bases). This TCR was recovered from a man aged 25 to 40 who had recovered from COVID-19. The sample comprised PBMCs or T cells enriched from blood (not recorded which). In DNA form, the CDR3 reads TGTGCCAGCAGTGGGACAAGGGGCTCCGCCGGGGAGCTGTTTTTT. Its protein product is CASSGTRGSAGELFF. The full variable domain, in which reference TRBV25-1 and TRBJ2-2 provide the parts outside the CDR3, is EADIYQTPRYLVIGTGKKITLECSQTMGHDKMYWYQQDPGMELHLIHYSYGVNSTEKGDLSSESTVSRIRTEHFPLTLESARPSHTSQYLCASSGTRGSAGELFFGEGSRLTVL.